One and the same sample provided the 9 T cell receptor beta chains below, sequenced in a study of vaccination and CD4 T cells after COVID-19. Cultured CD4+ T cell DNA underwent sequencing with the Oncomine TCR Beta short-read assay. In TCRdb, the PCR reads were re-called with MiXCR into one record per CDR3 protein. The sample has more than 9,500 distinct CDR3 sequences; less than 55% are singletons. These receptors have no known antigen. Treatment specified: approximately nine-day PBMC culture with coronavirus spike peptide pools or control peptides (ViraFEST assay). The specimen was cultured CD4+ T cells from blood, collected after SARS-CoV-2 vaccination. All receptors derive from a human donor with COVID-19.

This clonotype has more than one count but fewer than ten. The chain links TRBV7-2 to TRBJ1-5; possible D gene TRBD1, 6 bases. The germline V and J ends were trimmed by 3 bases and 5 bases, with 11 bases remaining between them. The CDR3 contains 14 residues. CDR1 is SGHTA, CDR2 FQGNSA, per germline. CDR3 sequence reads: CASSFAGDYQPQHF. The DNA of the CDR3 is TGTGCCAGCAGCTTTGCAGGGGATTATCAGCCCCAGCATTTT.

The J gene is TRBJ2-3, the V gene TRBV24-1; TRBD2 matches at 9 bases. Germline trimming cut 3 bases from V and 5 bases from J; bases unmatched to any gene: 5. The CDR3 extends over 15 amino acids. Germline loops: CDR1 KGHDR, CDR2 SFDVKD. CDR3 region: CATSDRTSVGDTQYF. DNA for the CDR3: TGTGCCACCAGTGATCGGACTAGCGTAGGAGATACGCAGTATTTT.

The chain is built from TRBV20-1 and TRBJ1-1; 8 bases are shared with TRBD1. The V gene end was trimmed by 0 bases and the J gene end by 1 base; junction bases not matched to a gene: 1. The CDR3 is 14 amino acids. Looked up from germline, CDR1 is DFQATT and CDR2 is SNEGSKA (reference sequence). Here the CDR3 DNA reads TGCAGTGCTAGAGAGGGGACAGGGAACACTGAAGCTTTCTTT. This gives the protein CSAREGTGNTEAFF.

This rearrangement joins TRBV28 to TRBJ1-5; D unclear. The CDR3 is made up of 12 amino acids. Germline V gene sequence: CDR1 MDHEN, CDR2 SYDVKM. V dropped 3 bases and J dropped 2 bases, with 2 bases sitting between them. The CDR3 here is CASSFGNQPQHF. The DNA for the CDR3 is TGTGCCAGCAGTTTTGGCAATCAGCCCCAGCATTTT.

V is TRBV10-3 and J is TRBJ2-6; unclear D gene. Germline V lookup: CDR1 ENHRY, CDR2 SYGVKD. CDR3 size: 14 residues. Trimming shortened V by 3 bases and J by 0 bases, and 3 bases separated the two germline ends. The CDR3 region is CAISDFSGANVLTF. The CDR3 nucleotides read TGTGCCATCAGTGATTTCTCTGGGGCCAACGTCCTGACTTTC.

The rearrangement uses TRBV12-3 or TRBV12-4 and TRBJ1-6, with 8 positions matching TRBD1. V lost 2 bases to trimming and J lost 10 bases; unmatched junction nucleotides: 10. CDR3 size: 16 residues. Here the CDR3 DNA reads TGTGCCAGCAGTTTACCCCCCCAGGGGGCAGGATCACCCCTCCACTTT. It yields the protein CASSLPPQGAGSPLHF.

This CDR3 is CASSPTGDQPQHF. CDR3 coding DNA: TGTGCCAGCAGTCCTACAGGGGACCAGCCCCAGCATTTT. The chain carries TRBV12-3 or TRBV12-4 and TRBJ1-5; TRBD1 aligns across 7 bases. This CDR3 region has 13 residues. V was clipped by 5 bases and J by 7 bases; unmatched bases: 5.

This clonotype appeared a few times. CDR3 protein: CASRPSGLYGYEQYF. CDR3 nucleotides: TGTGCCAGCAGACCCTCGGGACTTTACGGCTACGAGCAGTACTTC. J is TRBJ2-7 and V is TRBV6-1; D may be TRBD2 (6 bases). Germline-derived CDR1 and CDR2 are MNHNS and SASEGT. V gave up 6 bases and J gave up 3 bases, with 18 bases separating them. The CDR3 runs 15 residues.

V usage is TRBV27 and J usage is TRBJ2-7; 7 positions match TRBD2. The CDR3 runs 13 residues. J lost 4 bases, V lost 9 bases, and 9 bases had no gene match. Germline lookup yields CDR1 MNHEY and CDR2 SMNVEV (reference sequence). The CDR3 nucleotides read TGTGCCAGTGCGGGGGTCCGCCTATACGAGCAGTACTTC. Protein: CASAGVRLYEQYF.